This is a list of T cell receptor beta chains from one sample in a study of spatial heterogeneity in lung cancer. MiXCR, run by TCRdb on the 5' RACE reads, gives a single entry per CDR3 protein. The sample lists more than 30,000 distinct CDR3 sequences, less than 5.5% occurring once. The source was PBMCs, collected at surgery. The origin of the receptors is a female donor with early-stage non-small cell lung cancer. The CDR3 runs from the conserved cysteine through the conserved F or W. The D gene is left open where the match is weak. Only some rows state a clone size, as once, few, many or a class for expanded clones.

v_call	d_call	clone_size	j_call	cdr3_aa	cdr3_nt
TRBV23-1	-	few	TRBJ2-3	CASRCGVTDTQYF	TGCGCCAGCCGGTGCGGGGTTACAGATACGCAGTATTTT
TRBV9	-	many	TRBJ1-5	CASSVGGNSNQPQHF	TGTGCCAGCAGCGTAGGCGGGAATAGCAATCAGCCCCAGCATTTT
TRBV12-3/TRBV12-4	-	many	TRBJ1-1	CASSLLSQGGTEAFF	TGTGCCAGCAGTTTACTCTCACAGGGCGGCACTGAAGCTTTCTTT
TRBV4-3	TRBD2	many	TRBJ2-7	CASSQARGGAIYEQYF	TGCGCCAGCAGCCAGGCCCGCGGGGGGGCCATCTACGAGCAGTACTTC
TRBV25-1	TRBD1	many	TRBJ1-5	CASRPPGQGPILVKNQPQHF	TGTGCCAGCAGACCACCGGGACAGGGGCCAATTTTAGTGAAAAATCAGCCCCAGCATTTT
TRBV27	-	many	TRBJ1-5	CASSSLGNQPQHF	TGTGCCAGCAGTTCCCTGGGCAATCAGCCCCAGCATTTT
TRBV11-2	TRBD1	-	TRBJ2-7	CASSYGQGRTLRPYEQYF	TGTGCCAGCAGCTACGGACAGGGACGAACTCTAAGACCCTACGAGCAGTACTTC
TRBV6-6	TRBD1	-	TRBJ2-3	CAGRDSRGTDTQYF	TGTGCCGGCCGGGACAGTCGGGGCACAGATACGCAGTATTTT
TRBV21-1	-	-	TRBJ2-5	CASSTRTSGEEETQYF	TGTGCCAGCAGCACAAGGACTAGCGGGGAAGAAGAGACCCAGTACTTC
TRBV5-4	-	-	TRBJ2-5	CASSSPPGETQYF	TGTGCCAGCAGCTCCCCCCCCGGCGAGACCCAGTACTTC
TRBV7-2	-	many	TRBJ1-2	CASSSRPGRNGYTF	TGTGCCAGCAGCTCAAGGCCGGGGCGGAATGGCTACACCTTC
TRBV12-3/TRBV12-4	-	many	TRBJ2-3	CASSLLSIFTDTQYF	TGTGCCAGCAGTTTACTGAGCATCTTCACAGATACGCAGTATTTT
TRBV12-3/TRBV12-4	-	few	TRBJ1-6	CASASSGTLNSPLHF	TGTGCCAGCGCCTCTTCCGGGACATTGAACTCACCCCTCCACTTT
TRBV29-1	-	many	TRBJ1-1	CSVRGGVMAFF	TGCAGCGTACGGGGAGGGGTTATGGCTTTCTTT
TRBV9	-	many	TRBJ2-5	CASNQGGETQYF	TGTGCCAGCAACCAGGGTGGAGAGACCCAGTACTTC
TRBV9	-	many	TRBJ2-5	CASSGGTLQETQYF	TGTGCCAGCAGCGGAGGGACGCTGCAAGAGACCCAGTACTTC
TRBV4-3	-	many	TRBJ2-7	CASSLARVDEQYF	TGCGCCAGCAGCCTGGCTAGGGTCGACGAGCAGTACTTC
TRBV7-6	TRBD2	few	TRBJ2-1	CASSLVSGGRTYNEQFF	TGTGCCAGCAGCTTAGTCAGCGGGGGGAGGACCTACAATGAGCAGTTCTTC
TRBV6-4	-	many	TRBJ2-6	CASSDNSGANVLTF	TGTGCCAGCAGTGACAACTCTGGGGCCAACGTCCTGACTTTC
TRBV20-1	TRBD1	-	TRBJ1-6	CSAAGTGGSPLHF	TGCAGTGCTGCCGGGACAGGGGGTTCACCCCTCCACTTT
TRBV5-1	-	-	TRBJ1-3	CASSLELSGNTIYF	TGCGCCAGCAGCTTGGAATTGTCTGGAAACACCATATATTTT
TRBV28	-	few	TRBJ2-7	CASSLTHEQYF	TGTGCCAGCAGTTTAACCCACGAGCAGTACTTC
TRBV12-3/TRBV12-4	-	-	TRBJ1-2	CASSPQGEGYTF	TGTGCCAGCAGTCCCCAGGGTGAGGGCTACACCTTC
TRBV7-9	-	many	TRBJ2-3	CASSLYRTGPTDTQYF	TGTGCCAGCAGCTTATATCGTACAGGTCCCACAGATACGCAGTATTTT
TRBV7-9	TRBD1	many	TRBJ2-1	CASSSRDRSYNEQFF	TGTGCCAGCAGCTCCCGGGACAGATCCTACAATGAGCAGTTCTTC
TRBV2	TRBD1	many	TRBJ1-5	CASRRTGGINQPQHF	TGTGCCAGCAGGAGGACAGGGGGAATCAATCAGCCCCAGCATTTT
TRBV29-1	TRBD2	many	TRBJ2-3	CSACGGLAGPFTDTQYF	TGCAGCGCCTGTGGGGGACTAGCGGGGCCATTTACAGATACGCAGTATTTT
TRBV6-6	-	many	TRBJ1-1	CASTPVGLVNTEAFF	TGTGCCAGCACCCCAGTAGGGCTTGTAAACACTGAAGCTTTCTTT